This entry lists 2 T cell receptor beta chains sequenced from one sample in a study of control samples from healthy donors and cancer patients. Produced via immunoSEQ multiplex PCR; TCRdb's table is partial and in-frame only. In the table there are 170,000 or so clones, approximately 92% of which are singletons. Sequences were obtained from blood. Receptor source: a man aged 25 to 40 in good health.

The chain couples TRBV25-1 to TRBJ1-2; D is perhaps TRBD1 (6 bases). The germline V and J ends were trimmed by 2 bases and 2 bases, with 9 bases remaining between them. Germline-derived CDR1 and CDR2 are MGHDK and SYGVNS. The CDR3 spans 14 residues. The CDR3 sequence: CASSETGLNYGYTF. CDR3 DNA: TGTGCCAGCAGTGAAACAGGGCTCAACTATGGCTACACCTTC.

The chain couples TRBV4-2 to TRBJ2-3, with TRBD2 matching over 8 bases. CDR1 and CDR2 from the germline V gene are LGHNA and YNFKEQ. The V gene end was trimmed by 0 bases and the J gene end by 1 base; junction bases not matched to a gene: 3. The CDR3 totals 16 residues. The CDR3 region has the DNA TGTGCCAGCAGCCAAGAAGCGGGAGATGGCACAGATACGCAGTATTTT. Encoded protein: CASSQEAGDGTDTQYF.